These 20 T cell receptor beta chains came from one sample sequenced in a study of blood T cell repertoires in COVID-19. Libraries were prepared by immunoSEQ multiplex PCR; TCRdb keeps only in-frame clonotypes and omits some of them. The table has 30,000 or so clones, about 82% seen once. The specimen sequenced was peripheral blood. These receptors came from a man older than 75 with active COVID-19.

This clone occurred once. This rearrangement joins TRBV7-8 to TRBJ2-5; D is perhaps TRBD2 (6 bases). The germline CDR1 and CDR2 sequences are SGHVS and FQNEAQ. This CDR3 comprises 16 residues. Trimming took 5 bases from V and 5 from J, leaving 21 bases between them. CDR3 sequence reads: CASSLGVFGAGETQYF. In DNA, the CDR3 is TGTGCCAGCAGCCTAGGGGTTTTCGGGGCGGGGGAGACCCAGTACTTC.

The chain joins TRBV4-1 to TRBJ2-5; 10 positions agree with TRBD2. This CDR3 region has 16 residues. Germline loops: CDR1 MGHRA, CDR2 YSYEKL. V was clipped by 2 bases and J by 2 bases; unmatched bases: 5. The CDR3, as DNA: TGCGCCAGCAGCCAACAGCGTAGCGGGGGGCAAGAGACCCAGTACTTC. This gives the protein CASSQQRSGGQETQYF.

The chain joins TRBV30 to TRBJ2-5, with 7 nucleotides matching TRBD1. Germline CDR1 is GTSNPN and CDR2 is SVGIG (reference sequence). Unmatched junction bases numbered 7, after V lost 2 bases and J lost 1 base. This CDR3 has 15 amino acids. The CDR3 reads CAWSLWDRTQETQYF. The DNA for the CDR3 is TGTGCCTGGAGTTTATGGGACAGAACCCAAGAGACCCAGTACTTC.

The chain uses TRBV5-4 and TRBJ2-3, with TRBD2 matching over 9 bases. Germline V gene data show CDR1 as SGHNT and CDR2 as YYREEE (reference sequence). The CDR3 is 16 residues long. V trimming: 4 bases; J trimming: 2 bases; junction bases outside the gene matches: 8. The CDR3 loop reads CASSRQASGNTDTQYF. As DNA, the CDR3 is TGTGCCAGCAGCCGGCAGGCTAGCGGGAACACAGATACGCAGTATTTT. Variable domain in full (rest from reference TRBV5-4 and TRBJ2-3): ETGVTQSPTHLIKTRGQQVTLRCSSQSGHNTVSWYQQALGQGPQFIFQYYREEENGRGNFPPRFSGLQFPNYSSELNVNALELDDSALYLCASSRQASGNTDTQYFGPGTRLTVL.

The CDR3: CASSPSRGTTDTQYF. CDR3 DNA sequence: TGTGCCAGCAGCCCATCCAGGGGTACCACAGATACGCAGTATTTT. This chain uses TRBV7-3 with TRBJ2-3; weak D call: TRBD1 (6 bases). This CDR3 comprises 15 residues. Trimming took off 5 bases at V and 2 bases at J, with 14 bases between the two ends. Germline CDR1 and CDR2: SGHTA and FQGTGA.

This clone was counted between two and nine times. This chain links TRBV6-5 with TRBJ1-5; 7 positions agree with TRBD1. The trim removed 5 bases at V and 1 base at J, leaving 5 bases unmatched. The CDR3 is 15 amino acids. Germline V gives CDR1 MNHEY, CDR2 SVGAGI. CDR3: CASSRGGGSNQPQHF. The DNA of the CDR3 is TGTGCCAGCAGTAGAGGGGGCGGGAGCAATCAGCCCCAGCATTTT.

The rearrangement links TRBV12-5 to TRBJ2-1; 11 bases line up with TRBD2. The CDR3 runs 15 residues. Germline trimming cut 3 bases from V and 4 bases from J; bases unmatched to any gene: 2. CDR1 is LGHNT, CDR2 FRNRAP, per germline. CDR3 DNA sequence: TGTGCTAGTGGTTTTAGCGGGGGGGGATACAATGAGCAGTTCTTC. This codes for CASGFSGGGYNEQFF.

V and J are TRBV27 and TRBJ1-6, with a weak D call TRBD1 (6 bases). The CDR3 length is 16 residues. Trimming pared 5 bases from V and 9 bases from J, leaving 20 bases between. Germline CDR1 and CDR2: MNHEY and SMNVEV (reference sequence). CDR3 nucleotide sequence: TGTGCCAGCAGTGCCCAAGCGGGGGGGGCTCGTTCACCCCTCCACTTT. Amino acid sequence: CASSAQAGGARSPLHF.

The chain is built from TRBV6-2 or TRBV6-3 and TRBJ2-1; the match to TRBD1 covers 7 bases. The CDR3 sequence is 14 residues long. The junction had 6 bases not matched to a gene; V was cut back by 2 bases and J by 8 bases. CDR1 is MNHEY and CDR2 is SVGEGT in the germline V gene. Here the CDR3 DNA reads TGTGCCAGCAGTTACAGGGACAGCAGGGATGAGCAGTTCTTC. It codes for CASSYRDSRDEQFF.

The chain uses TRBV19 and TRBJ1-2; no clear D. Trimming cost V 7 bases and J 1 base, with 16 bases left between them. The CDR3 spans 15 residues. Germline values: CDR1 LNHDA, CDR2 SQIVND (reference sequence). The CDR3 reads CASMGPWRGNYGYTF. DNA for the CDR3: TGTGCCAGTATGGGCCCCTGGCGGGGTAACTATGGCTACACCTTC.

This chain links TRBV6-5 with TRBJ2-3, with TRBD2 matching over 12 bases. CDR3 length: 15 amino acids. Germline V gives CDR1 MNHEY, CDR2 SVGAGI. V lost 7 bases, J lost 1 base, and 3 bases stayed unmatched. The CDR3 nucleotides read TGTGCCAGCAAAAGACTAGCGGGAGGCACAGATACGCAGTATTTT. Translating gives CASKRLAGGTDTQYF.

CDR3 protein: CASSLRSRQGALTGELFF. CDR3 nucleotides: TGTGCCAGCAGCTTAAGGTCGAGACAGGGGGCCCTCACCGGGGAGCTGTTTTTT. V is TRBV7-9 and J is TRBJ2-2; 10 bases fit TRBD1. Trimming took 2 bases from V and 4 from J; bases not matched to a gene: 10. This CDR3 comprises 18 residues. The V gene's germline CDR1 is SEHNR and CDR2 FQNEAQ (reference sequence).

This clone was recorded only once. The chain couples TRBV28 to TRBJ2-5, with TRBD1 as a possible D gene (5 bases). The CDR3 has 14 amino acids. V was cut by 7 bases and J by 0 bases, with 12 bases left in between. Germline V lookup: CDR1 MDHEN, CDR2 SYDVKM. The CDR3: CASIAPGYQETQYF. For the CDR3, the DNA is TGTGCCAGCATTGCACCAGGGTACCAAGAGACCCAGTACTTC.

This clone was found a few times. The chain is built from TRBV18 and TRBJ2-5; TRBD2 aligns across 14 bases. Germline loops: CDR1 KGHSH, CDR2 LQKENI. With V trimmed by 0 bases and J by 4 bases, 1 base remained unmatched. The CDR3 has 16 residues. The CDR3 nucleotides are TGTGCCAGCTCACCACCTGGGACTAGCGGGGGAGAGACCCAGTACTTC. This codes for CASSPPGTSGGETQYF.

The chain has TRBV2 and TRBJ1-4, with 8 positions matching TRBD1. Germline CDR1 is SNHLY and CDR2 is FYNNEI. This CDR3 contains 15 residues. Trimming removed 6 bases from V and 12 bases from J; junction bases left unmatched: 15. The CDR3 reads CASRGSGQGAGELFF. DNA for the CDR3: TGTGCCAGCAGGGGGAGTGGACAGGGCGCCGGGGAACTGTTTTTT.

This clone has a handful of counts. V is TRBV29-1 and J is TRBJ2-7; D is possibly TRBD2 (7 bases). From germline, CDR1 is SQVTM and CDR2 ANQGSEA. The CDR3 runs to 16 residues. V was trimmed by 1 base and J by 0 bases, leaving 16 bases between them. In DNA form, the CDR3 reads TGCAGCGTTGAAGGTGGCGGGGGCCCCTTCTCCTACGAGCAGTACTTC. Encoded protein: CSVEGGGGPFSYEQYF.

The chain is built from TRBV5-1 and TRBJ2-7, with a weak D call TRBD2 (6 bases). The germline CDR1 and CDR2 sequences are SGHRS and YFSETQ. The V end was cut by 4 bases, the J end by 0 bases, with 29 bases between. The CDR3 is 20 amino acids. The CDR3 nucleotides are TGCGCCAGCAGCCCCCGATCCCCCTACATACCGGGACTTAGCTCCTACGAGCAGTACTTC. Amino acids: CASSPRSPYIPGLSSYEQYF.

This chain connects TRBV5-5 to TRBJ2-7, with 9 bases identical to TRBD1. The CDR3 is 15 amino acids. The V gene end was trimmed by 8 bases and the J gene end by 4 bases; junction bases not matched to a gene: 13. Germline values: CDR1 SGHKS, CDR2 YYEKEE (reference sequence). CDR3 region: CASTNVGTGLYEQYF. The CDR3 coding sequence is TGTGCCAGTACTAATGTGGGGACAGGGTTATACGAGCAGTACTTC.

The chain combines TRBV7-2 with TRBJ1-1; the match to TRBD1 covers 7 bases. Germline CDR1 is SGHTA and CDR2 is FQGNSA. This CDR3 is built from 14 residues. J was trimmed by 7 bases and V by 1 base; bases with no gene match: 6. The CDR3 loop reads CASSLDNRGSEAFF. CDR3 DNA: TGTGCCAGCAGCTTAGATAACAGGGGCAGTGAAGCTTTCTTT.

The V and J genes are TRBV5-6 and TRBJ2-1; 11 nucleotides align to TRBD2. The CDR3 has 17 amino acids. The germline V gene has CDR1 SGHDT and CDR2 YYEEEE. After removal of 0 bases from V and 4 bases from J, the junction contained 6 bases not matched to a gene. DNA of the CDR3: TGTGCCAGCAGCTTGGCCCTTACTAGCGGGGGATACAATGAGCAGTTCTTC. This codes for CASSLALTSGGYNEQFF.